The 27 T cell receptor beta chains below were found in one sample sequenced in a study of cytomegalovirus exposure and HLA in healthy donors. In the PCR, 60 Vbeta and 13 Jbeta primers were used. Clones were read by immunoSEQ multiplex PCR, and TCRdb kept only the in-frame ones, dropping some. There are just under 250,000 clones in the sample; roughly 87% occur only once, and 4.5% to 6% lies in the top ten. What was sequenced was PBMCs. These receptors all stem from a woman in her 40s in good health and CMV-seropositive.

This clone turned up a few times. The genes are TRBV11-3 and TRBJ1-1, with 7 bases matching TRBD1. V dropped 5 bases and J dropped 0; count of bases not matched to a gene: 6. Germline CDR1 is SGHNT and CDR2 is YENEEA. CDR3 size: 15 residues. The CDR3 nucleotides read TGTGCCAGCAGCAAGATCGGGACAGTGAACACTGAAGCTTTCTTT. It encodes CASSKIGTVNTEAFF.

The chain recombines TRBV29-1 with TRBJ1-1; D is uncertain. V was shortened by 1 base and J by 0 bases, with 6 bases between the two germline ends. Germline loops: CDR1 SQVTM, CDR2 ANQGSEA. The CDR3 totals 13 residues. Written as DNA, the CDR3 is TGCAGCGTTGAAGTCAGTGTGAACACTGAAGCTTTCTTT. Translated, it gives CSVEVSVNTEAFF.

V usage is TRBV23-1 and J usage is TRBJ1-5, with D perhaps matching TRBD1 (6 bases). TRBV23-1 is an ORF, and what it does is uncertain. This CDR3 has 16 residues. Trimming took 0 bases from V and 3 from J, leaving 12 bases between them. The CDR3 sequence is CASSQSRTDDNQPQHF. The CDR3 coding sequence is TGCGCCAGCAGTCAATCCAGGACAGACGACAATCAGCCCCAGCATTTT.

The V gene is TRBV6-6, the J gene TRBJ2-5, with 8 bases matching TRBD1. The CDR3 sequence is 16 residues long. In germline, CDR1 is MNHNY, CDR2 SVGAGI (reference sequence). The V and J ends lost 5 bases and 1 base, in that order; junction bases with no gene match: 9. CDR3 in DNA: TGTGCCAGCAGTGCTCCCGACAGGGGATTCCAAGAGACCCAGTACTTC. It encodes CASSAPDRGFQETQYF.

This chain links TRBV5-4 with TRBJ1-2, with D possibly being TRBD1 (5 bases). Trimming removed 6 bases from V and 2 bases from J, with 17 bases in between. From germline, CDR1 is SGHNT and CDR2 YYREEE (reference sequence). The CDR3 loop spans 15 amino acids. CDR3 loop: CASNSPPTENYGYTF. In DNA, the CDR3 is TGTGCCAGCAACTCTCCCCCGACAGAGAACTATGGCTACACCTTC.

This chain's CDR3 is CASSRDIQETQYF. The CDR3 nucleotides read TGTGCCAGCAGCCGGGACATCCAAGAGACCCAGTACTTC. V gene TRBV7-9 combines with J gene TRBJ2-5; maybe TRBD1 (6 bases). V was shortened by 5 bases and J by 1 base, with 8 bases between the two germline ends. Germline V gene data show CDR1 as SEHNR and CDR2 as FQNEAQ (reference sequence). The CDR3 covers 13 residues.

The J gene is TRBJ1-2, the V gene TRBV30; 12 bases are a match to TRBD1. This CDR3 has 16 residues. Germline assignment: CDR1 GTSNPN and CDR2 SVGIG (reference sequence). Trimming removed 0 bases from V and 8 bases from J; junction bases left unmatched: 10. DNA for the CDR3: TGTGCCTGGAGTGTACTGGTGGGACAGGGGGCTCGGGGCTACACCTTC. It encodes CAWSVLVGQGARGYTF. Variable domain in full (rest from reference TRBV30 and TRBJ1-2): SQTIHQWPATLVQPVGSPLSLECTVEGTSNPNLYWYRQAAGRGLQLLFYSVGIGQISSEVPQNLSASRPQDRQFILSSKKLLLSDSGFYLCAWSVLVGQGARGYTFGSGTRLTVV.

The CDR3 nucleotides are TGCGCCAGCAGTGGCGCCGGGCTAGCGGGATCCCCTGTCGAGACCCAGTACTTC. Amino acid sequence: CASSGAGLAGSPVETQYF. This chain joins TRBV10-1 and TRBJ2-5, with 9 nucleotides matching TRBD2. CDR1 WNHNN and CDR2 SYGVQD come from the germline V gene (reference sequence). V was clipped by 4 bases and J by 5 bases; unmatched bases: 17. CDR3 length equals 18 residues.

With regard to this clone: One junction end does not reproduce the germline sequence, and a read error may be involved. The chain has TRBV7-9 and TRBJ2-2; D gene ambiguous. The CDR3 has 12 residues. CDR1 and CDR2 from the germline V gene are SEHNR and FQNEAQ (reference sequence). CDR3 coding DNA: TGTTCCAGCAGCCCCCCAACCGGGGAGCTGTTTTTT. Translating gives CSSSPPTGELFF. The complete variable domain, with remaining parts taken from reference TRBV7-9 and TRBJ2-2, reads DTGVSQNPRHKITKRGQNVTFRCDPISEHNRLYWYRQTLGQGPEFLTYFQNEAQLEKSRLLSDRFSAERPKGSFSTLEIQRTEQGDSAMYLCSSSPPTGELFFGEGSRLTVL.

DNA for the CDR3: TGTGCCAGCAGCTTAAGGGCGGGGGGGCCATACAATGAGCAGTTCTTC. Amino acids: CASSLRAGGPYNEQFF. The chain joins TRBV7-6 to TRBJ2-1, with 9 bases identical to TRBD2. Germline loops: CDR1 SGHVS, CDR2 FNYEAQ. The CDR3 runs 16 residues. J was trimmed by 4 bases and V by 2 bases; bases with no gene match: 6.

The chain employs TRBV12-5 and TRBJ1-5; 12 bases align to TRBD1. CDR1 is LGHNT and CDR2 is FRNRAP in the germline V gene. The CDR3 covers 20 residues. The J segment lost 0 bases and the V segment lost 2 bases, leaving 11 bases of the junction unmatched. Here the CDR3 reads CASGLTYPGTGGLSNQPQHF. In DNA, the CDR3 is TGTGCTAGTGGTTTGACCTACCCCGGGACAGGGGGCCTTAGCAATCAGCCCCAGCATTTT.

CDR3 protein: CSVEGGVGETQYF. The CDR3 DNA is TGCAGCGTTGAGGGCGGGGTCGGAGAGACCCAGTACTTC. The chain combines TRBV29-1 with TRBJ2-5; tentatively, D is TRBD2 (6 bases). Trimming left V 3 bases short and J 4 bases short, with 12 bases between. This CDR3 is 13 amino acids long. CDR1 and CDR2 from the germline V gene are SQVTM and ANQGSEA. Using reference TRBV29-1 and TRBJ2-5 for the parts outside the CDR3, the full variable domain is SAVISQKPSRDICQRGTSLTIQCQVDSQVTMMFWYRQQPGQSLTLIATANQGSEATYESGFVIDKFPISRPNLTFSTLTVSNMSPEDSSIYLCSVEGGVGETQYFGPGTRLLVL.

This clone was observed a few times. J is TRBJ2-7 and V is TRBV7-2, with TRBD1 matching 10 bases. This CDR3 region has 17 residues. J gave up 3 bases and V 6 bases, and 14 bases lay outside the gene matches. The V gene's germline CDR1 is SGHTA and CDR2 FQGNSA. The CDR3 protein is CASRPFGGQGEFYEQYF. CDR3 sequence (DNA): TGTGCCAGCAGGCCCTTCGGAGGACAGGGGGAGTTCTACGAGCAGTACTTC.

Details on this clone: The junction shows a germline mismatch at one end, possibly a read error. This same CDR3 is encoded by further DNA sequences in the sample. V gene TRBV5-1 combines with J gene TRBJ1-2; 8 bases are a match to TRBD1. This CDR3 is built from 14 residues. Per germline, CDR1 SGHRS and CDR2 YFSETQ. This CDR3 is CASSLDRANYGYTF. CDR3 nucleotides: TGCGCCAGCAGTTTGGACAGGGCCAACTATGGCTACACCTTC.

The chain couples TRBV6-1 to TRBJ2-7, with TRBD1 matching over 9 bases. Unmatched junction bases numbered 4, after V lost 5 bases and J lost 8 bases. The CDR3 contains 12 residues. In germline, CDR1 is MNHNS, CDR2 SASEGT. The CDR3 spells CASSPGQGKQYF. The CDR3 DNA reads TGTGCCAGCAGTCCCGGACAGGGGAAGCAGTACTTC.

The gene calls are TRBV5-1 and TRBJ1-1; D is possibly TRBD1 (6 bases). V was shortened by 0 bases and J by 6 bases, with 18 bases between the two germline ends. Germline V gene data show CDR1 as SGHRS and CDR2 as YFSETQ. This CDR3 spans 16 amino acids. The chain's CDR3 is CASSLAVSQGGAEAFF. In DNA, the CDR3 is TGCGCCAGCAGCTTGGCCGTCAGCCAAGGGGGAGCTGAAGCTTTCTTT.

The rearrangement uses TRBV30 and TRBJ1-1; D may be TRBD1 (6 bases). The CDR3 spans 14 residues. Per germline, CDR1 GTSNPN and CDR2 SVGIG (reference sequence). The V end lost 2 bases, the J end lost 1 base, and 11 bases lay between the germline ends. The CDR3 sequence is CAWSPDRTNTEAFF. The CDR3 nucleotides read TGTGCCTGGAGTCCAGACAGGACGAACACTGAAGCTTTCTTT.

V usage is TRBV19 and J usage is TRBJ1-5, with TRBD1 matching 7 bases. Germline V gives CDR1 LNHDA, CDR2 SQIVND (reference sequence). With 4 bases clipped from V and 3 bases from J, the junction kept 6 bases outside the gene matches. The CDR3 consists of 15 residues. This CDR3 is CASSNQGVDNQPQHF. DNA for the CDR3: TGTGCCAGTAGTAATCAGGGGGTGGACAATCAGCCCCAGCATTTT.

V and J are TRBV4-1 and TRBJ1-2; D is uncertain. This CDR3 comprises 17 residues. Trimming stripped 0 bases from V and 4 bases from J, with 18 bases between. Germline CDR1 reads MGHRA; CDR2 reads YSYEKL. CDR3 DNA: TGCGCCAGCAGCCAAGAATCGGGTGCCGCCTTCGCCTATGGCTACACCTTC. Its translation: CASSQESGAAFAYGYTF.

This chain's CDR3 is CASSFGGSTYEQYF. The CDR3 region has the DNA TGTGCCAGCAGCTTCGGCGGGAGCACATACGAGCAGTACTTC. V and J are TRBV7-9 and TRBJ2-7, with TRBD2 identical over 7 bases. CDR3 length equals 14 residues. J was trimmed by 4 bases and V by 3 bases; bases with no gene match: 6. The germline V gene encodes CDR1 SEHNR and CDR2 FQNEAQ (reference sequence).

V usage is TRBV19 and J usage is TRBJ1-5, with TRBD1 as a possible D gene (6 bases). This CDR3 is 13 amino acids long. Trimming shortened V by 8 bases and J by 2 bases, and 10 bases separated the two germline ends. The V gene's germline CDR1 is LNHDA and CDR2 SQIVND (reference sequence). The CDR3 sequence: CASCEGGNQPQHF. In DNA, the CDR3 is TGTGCCAGTTGTGAGGGGGGCAATCAGCCCCAGCATTTT.

The chain carries TRBV6-1 and TRBJ1-2; possible D gene TRBD1, 6 bases. This CDR3 comprises 15 residues. CDR1 and CDR2 (germline): MNHNS, SASEGT. Trimming took 5 bases from V and 2 from J, leaving 15 bases between them. The CDR3 spells CASSPGTYKNYGYTF. The CDR3 region has the DNA TGTGCCAGCAGTCCCGGGACATATAAAAACTATGGCTACACCTTC.

The chain recombines TRBV19 with TRBJ1-2; perhaps TRBD1 as D (5 bases). The CDR3 totals 14 residues. Germline V CDR1 and CDR2: LNHDA, SQIVND (reference sequence). The V and J ends lost 4 bases and 5 bases respectively, with 14 bases between them. The CDR3 sequence is CASSTRGVGYGYTF. CDR3 in DNA: TGTGCCAGTAGTACCCGGGGGGTCGGGTATGGCTACACCTTC.

The gene calls are TRBV18 and TRBJ2-2, with D unclear. V was trimmed by 4 bases and J by 4 bases, leaving 7 bases between them. Per the germline V gene, CDR1 is KGHSH and CDR2 is LQKENI. This CDR3 comprises 13 residues. This CDR3 is CASSRDGTGELFF. The CDR3 nucleotides read TGTGCCAGCTCACGCGATGGCACCGGGGAGCTGTTTTTT.

The rearrangement links TRBV19 to TRBJ1-4, with a possible D match to TRBD1 (6 bases). Per the germline V gene, CDR1 is LNHDA and CDR2 is SQIVND (reference sequence). This CDR3 comprises 13 residues. Trimming cost V 6 bases and J 5 bases, with 10 bases left between them. The CDR3 DNA reads as TGTGCCAGTAGATACAGGGAAAATGAAAAACTGTTTTTT. Translating gives CASRYRENEKLFF.

The chain combines TRBV11-1 with TRBJ2-1; 9 bases fit TRBD1. This CDR3 has 17 residues. J was trimmed by 8 bases and V by 0 bases; bases with no gene match: 11. The germline V gene has CDR1 SGHAT and CDR2 FQDESV (reference sequence). The CDR3 nucleotides are TGTGCCAGCAGCTTAGCCACAGGGGGCGCGTCCATCTATGAGCAGTTCTTC. Its translation: CASSLATGGASIYEQFF.

This clone was seen once. The V gene is TRBV7-3, the J gene TRBJ2-1; maybe TRBD2 (5 bases). This CDR3 contains 13 residues. The germline V and J ends were trimmed by 2 bases and 12 bases, with 14 bases remaining between them. Germline V CDR1 and CDR2: SGHTA, FQGTGA. The CDR3 region has the DNA TGTGCCAGCAGCTTATTCTCCGGGGTTGGGCAGTTCTTC. Residues: CASSLFSGVGQFF.